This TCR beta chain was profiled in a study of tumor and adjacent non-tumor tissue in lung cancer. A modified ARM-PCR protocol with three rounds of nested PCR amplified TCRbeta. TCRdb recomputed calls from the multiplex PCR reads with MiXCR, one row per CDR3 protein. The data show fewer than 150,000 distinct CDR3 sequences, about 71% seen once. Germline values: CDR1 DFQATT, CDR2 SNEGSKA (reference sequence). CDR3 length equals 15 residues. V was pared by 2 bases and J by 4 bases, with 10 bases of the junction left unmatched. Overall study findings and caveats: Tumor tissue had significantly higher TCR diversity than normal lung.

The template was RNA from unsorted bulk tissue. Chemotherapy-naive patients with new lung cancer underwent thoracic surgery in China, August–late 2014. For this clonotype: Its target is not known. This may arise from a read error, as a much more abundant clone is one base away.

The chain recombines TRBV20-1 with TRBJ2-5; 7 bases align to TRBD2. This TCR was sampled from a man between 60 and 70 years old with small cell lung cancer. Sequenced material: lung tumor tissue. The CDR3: CSARFKGGSRETQYF. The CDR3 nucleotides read TGCAGTGCTAGATTTAAAGGCGGGAGTAGAGAGACCCAGTACTTC.